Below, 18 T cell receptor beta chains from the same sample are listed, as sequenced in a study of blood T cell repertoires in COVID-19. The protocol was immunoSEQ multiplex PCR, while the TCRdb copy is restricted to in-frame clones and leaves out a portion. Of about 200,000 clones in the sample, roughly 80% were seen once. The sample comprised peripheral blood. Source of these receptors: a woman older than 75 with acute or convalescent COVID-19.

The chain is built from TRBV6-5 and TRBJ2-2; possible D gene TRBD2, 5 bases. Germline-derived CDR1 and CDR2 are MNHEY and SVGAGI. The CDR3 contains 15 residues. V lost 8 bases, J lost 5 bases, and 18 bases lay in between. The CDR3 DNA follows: TGTGCCAGCGGCTACCCCAGCGGAGATACCGGGGAGCTGTTTTTT. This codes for CASGYPSGDTGELFF.

In DNA form, the CDR3 reads TGTGCCAGTATGCCCGGTCCCGTAACGCCCAATCAGCCCCAGCATTTT. As protein: CASMPGPVTPNQPQHF. V and J are TRBV19 and TRBJ1-5; D unclear. V was shortened by 7 bases and J by 3 bases, with 19 bases between the two germline ends. This CDR3 has 16 residues. Per germline, CDR1 LNHDA and CDR2 SQIVND (reference sequence).

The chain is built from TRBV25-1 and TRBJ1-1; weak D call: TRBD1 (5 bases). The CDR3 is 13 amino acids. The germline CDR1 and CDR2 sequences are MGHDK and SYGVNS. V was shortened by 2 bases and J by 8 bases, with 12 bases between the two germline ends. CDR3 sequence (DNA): TGTGCCAGCAGTGAACAGGGTAAGGGCGAAGCTTTCTTT. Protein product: CASSEQGKGEAFF.

The CDR3 protein is CATVTGPRGYTF. The CDR3 DNA is TGTGCCACCGTGACAGGGCCGCGGGGCTACACCTTC. This chain connects TRBV30 to TRBJ1-2; 7 nucleotides align to TRBD1. V shed 8 bases, J shed 8 bases, and the junction held 11 bases outside the gene matches. This CDR3 comprises 12 residues. In germline, CDR1 is GTSNPN, CDR2 SVGIG (reference sequence).

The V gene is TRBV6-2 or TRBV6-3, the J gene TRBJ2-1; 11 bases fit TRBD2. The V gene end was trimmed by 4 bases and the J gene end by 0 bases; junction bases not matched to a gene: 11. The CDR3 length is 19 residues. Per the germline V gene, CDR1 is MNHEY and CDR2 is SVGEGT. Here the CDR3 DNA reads TGTGCCAGCAGTTCCCCGGGACTAGCGGCCACCGCCTCCTACAATGAGCAGTTCTTC. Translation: CASSSPGLAATASYNEQFF.

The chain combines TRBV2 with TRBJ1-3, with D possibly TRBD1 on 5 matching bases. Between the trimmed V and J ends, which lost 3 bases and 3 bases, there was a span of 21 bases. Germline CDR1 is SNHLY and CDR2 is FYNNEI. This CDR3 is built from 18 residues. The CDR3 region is CASSEEGPGNLGGNTIYF. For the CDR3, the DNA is TGTGCCAGCAGTGAGGAGGGACCCGGCAATCTAGGTGGAAACACCATATATTTT.

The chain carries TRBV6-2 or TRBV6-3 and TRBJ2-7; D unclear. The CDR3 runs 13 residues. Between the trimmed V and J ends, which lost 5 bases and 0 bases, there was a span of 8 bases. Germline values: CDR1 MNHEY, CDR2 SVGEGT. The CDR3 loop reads CASSPDNSYEQYF. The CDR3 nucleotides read TGTGCCAGCAGTCCCGACAACTCCTACGAGCAGTACTTC.

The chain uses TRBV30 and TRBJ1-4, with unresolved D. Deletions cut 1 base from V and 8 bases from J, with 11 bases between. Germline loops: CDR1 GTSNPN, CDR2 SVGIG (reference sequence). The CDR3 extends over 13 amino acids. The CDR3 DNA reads TGTGCCTGGAGTGAAGACCGGGGAGAAAAACTGTTTTTT. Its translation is CAWSEDRGEKLFF. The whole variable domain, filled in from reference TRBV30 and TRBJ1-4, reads SQTIHQWPATLVQPVGSPLSLECTVEGTSNPNLYWYRQAAGRGLQLLFYSVGIGQISSEVPQNLSASRPQDRQFILSSKKLLLSDSGFYLCAWSEDRGEKLFFGSGTQLSVL.

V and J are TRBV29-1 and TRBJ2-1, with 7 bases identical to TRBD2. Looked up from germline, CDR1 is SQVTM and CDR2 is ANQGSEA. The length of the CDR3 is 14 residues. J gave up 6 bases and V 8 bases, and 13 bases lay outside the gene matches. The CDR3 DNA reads TGCAGCCCCCGGGGAGGGGAGGGTGGCAATGAGCAGTTCTTC. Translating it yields CSPRGGEGGNEQFF.

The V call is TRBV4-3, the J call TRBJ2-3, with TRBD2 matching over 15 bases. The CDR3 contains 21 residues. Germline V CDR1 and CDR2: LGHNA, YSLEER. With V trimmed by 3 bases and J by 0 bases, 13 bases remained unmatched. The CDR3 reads CASSQGGTGGLAGGSTDTQYF. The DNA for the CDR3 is TGCGCCAGCAGCCAGGGAGGGACAGGGGGACTAGCGGGGGGAAGCACAGATACGCAGTATTTT.

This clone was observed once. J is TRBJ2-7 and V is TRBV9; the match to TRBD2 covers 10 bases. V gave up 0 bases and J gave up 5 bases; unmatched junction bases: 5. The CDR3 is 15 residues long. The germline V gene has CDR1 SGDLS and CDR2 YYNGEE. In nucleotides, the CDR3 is TGTGCCAGCAGCGTAGGTCTAGCGGGAGTCCACGAGCAGTACTTC. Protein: CASSVGLAGVHEQYF.

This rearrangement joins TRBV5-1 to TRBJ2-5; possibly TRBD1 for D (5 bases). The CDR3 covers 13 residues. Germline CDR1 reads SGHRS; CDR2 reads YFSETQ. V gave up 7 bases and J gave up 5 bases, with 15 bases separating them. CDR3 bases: TGCGCCAGCTGCAGACAGTTTGACGAGACCCAGTACTTC. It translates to CASCRQFDETQYF.

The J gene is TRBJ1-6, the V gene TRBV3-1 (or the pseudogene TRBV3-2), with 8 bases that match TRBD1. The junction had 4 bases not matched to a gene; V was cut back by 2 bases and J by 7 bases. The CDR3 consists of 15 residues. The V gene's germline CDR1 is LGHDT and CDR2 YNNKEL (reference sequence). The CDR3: CASSQTRGPNSPLHF. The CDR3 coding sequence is TGTGCCAGCAGCCAAACCAGGGGGCCCAATTCACCCCTCCACTTT.

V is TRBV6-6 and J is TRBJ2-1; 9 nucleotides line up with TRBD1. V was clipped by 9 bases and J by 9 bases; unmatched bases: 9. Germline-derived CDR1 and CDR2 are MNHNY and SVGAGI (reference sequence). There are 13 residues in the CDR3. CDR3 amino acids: CASSDRGSGEQFF. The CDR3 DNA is TGTGCCAGTTCGGACAGGGGATCGGGTGAGCAGTTCTTC.

DNA for the CDR3: TGCGCCAGCAGCTTGGAGCGCGGGGGGGCGGGCGAGCAGTACTTC. Translating it yields CASSLERGGAGEQYF. This chain uses TRBV5-1 with TRBJ2-7; 9 nucleotides agree with TRBD2. V lost 0 bases, J lost 6 bases, and 7 bases stayed unmatched. CDR1 SGHRS and CDR2 YFSETQ come from the germline V gene. The CDR3 covers 15 residues.

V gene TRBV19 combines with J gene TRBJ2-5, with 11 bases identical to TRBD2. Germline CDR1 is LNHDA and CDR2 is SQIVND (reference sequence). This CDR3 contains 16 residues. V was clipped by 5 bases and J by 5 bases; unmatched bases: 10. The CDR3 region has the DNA TGTGCCAGTAGTTTCGGGACTAGCGGAGGGCGTGAGACCCAGTACTTC. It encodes CASSFGTSGGRETQYF.

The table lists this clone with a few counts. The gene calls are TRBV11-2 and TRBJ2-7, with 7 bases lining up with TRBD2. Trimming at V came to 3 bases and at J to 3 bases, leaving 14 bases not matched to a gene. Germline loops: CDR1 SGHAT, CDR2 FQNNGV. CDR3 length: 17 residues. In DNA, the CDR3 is TGTGCCAGCAGCTTGGGGCGGGAGTGGACCATGATCTACGAGCAGTACTTC. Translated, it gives CASSLGREWTMIYEQYF.

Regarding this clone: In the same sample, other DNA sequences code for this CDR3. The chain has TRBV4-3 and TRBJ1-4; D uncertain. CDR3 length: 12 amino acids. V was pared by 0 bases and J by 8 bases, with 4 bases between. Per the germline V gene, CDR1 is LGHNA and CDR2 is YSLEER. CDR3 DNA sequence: TGCGCCAGCAGCCAAGATCGGGAAAAACTGTTTTTT. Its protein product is CASSQDREKLFF.